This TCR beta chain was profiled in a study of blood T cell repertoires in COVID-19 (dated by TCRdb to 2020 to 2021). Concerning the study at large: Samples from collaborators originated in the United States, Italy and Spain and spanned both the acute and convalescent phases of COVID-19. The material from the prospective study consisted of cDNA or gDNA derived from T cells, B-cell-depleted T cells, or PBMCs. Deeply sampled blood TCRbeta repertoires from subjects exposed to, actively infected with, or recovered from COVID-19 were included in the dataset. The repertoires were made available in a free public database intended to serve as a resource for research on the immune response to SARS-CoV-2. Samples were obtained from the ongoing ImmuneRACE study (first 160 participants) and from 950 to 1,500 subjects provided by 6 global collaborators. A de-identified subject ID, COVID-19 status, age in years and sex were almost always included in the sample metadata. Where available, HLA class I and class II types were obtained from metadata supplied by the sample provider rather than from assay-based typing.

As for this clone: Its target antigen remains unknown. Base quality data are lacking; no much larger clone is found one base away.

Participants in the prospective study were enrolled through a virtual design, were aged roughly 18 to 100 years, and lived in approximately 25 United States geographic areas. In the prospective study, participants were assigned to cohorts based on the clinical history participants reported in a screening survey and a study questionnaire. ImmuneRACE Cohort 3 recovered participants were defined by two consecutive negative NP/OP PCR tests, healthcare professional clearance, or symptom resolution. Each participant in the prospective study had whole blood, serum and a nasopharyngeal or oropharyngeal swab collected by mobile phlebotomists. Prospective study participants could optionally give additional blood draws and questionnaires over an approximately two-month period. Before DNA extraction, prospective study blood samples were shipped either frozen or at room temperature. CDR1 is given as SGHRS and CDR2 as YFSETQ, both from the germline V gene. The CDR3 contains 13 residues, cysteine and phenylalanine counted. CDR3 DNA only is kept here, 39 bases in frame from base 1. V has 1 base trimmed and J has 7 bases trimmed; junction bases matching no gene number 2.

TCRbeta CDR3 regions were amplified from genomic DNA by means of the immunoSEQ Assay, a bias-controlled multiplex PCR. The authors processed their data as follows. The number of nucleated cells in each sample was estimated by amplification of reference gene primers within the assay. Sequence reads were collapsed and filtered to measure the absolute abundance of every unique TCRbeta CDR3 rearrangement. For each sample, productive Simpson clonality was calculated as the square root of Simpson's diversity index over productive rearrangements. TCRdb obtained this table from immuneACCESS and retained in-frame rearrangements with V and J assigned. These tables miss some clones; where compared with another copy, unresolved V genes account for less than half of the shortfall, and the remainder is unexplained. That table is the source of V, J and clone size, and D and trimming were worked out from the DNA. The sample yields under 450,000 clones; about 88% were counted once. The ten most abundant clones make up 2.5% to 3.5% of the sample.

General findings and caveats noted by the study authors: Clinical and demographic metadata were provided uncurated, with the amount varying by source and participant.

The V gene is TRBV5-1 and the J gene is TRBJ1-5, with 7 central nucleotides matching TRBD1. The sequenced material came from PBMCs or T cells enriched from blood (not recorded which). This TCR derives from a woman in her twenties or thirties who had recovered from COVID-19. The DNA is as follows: TGCGCCAGCAGCTTGCGACAGGGACAGCCCCAGCATTTT. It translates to CASSLRQGQPQHF. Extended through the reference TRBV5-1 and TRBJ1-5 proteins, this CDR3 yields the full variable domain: KAGVTQTPRYLIKTRGQQVTLSCSPISGHRSVSWYQQTPGQGLQFLFEYFSETQRNKGNFPGRFSGRQFSNSRSEMNVSTLELGDSALYLCASSLRQGQPQHFGDGTRLSIL.